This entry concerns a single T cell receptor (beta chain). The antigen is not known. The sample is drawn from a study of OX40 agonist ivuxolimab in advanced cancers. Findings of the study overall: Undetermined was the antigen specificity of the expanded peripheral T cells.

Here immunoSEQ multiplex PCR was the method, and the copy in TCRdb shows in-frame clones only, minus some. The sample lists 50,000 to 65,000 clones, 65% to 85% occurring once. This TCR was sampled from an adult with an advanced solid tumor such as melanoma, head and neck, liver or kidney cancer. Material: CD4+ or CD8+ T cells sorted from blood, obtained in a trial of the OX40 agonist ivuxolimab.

For the CDR3, the DNA is TGTGCCAGCAGCAGGGACAGGGATTGGGCAGAGACCCAGTACTTC. This codes for CASSRDRDWAETQYF. The V gene is TRBV7-2, the J gene TRBJ2-5, with TRBD1 matching over 9 bases. The CDR3 is made up of 15 amino acids. V lost 5 bases to trimming and J lost 4 bases; unmatched junction nucleotides: 8. Per germline, CDR1 SGHTA and CDR2 FQGNSA.